The 20 T cell receptor beta chains presented below share a single source sample, sequenced in a study of cytomegalovirus exposure and HLA in healthy donors. Use of 60 Vbeta and 13 Jbeta primers characterized the PCR. Profiling relied on immunoSEQ multiplex PCR, and the TCRdb table lists in-frame clones only, not all of them. In the table there are around 230,000 clones, roughly 82% of which are singletons. The sequenced sample consisted of PBMCs. These receptors all stem from a man in his forties in good health and CMV-seropositive.

The chain couples TRBV6-5 to TRBJ1-2; 12 bases map to TRBD1. The V gene end was trimmed by 7 bases and the J gene end by 10 bases; junction bases not matched to a gene: 13. This CDR3 comprises 15 residues. Germline values: CDR1 MNHEY, CDR2 SVGAGI. CDR3: CASKVGGTGGSDYTF. In DNA form, the CDR3 reads TGTGCCAGCAAGGTTGGAGGGACAGGGGGCTCTGACTACACCTTC.

The sample holds one count of this clone. The rearrangement joins TRBV5-4 to TRBJ2-1, with D possibly matching TRBD1 (6 bases). Germline-derived CDR1 and CDR2 are SGHNT and YYREEE (reference sequence). CDR3 length equals 13 residues. V was clipped by 5 bases and J by 6 bases, with 12 bases between them. This CDR3 is CASSDDRINEQFF. The CDR3 DNA reads as TGTGCCAGCAGTGATGACAGGATCAATGAGCAGTTCTTC. Full variable domain (missing parts from reference TRBV5-4 and TRBJ2-1): ETGVTQSPTHLIKTRGQQVTLRCSSQSGHNTVSWYQQALGQGPQFIFQYYREEENGRGNFPPRFSGLQFPNYSSELNVNALELDDSALYLCASSDDRINEQFFGPGTRLTVL.

In this sample, this clone turned up once. V and J are TRBV6-1 and TRBJ2-6, with 8 bases identical to TRBD1. The germline V gene encodes CDR1 MNHNS and CDR2 SASEGT. With V trimmed by 4 bases and J by 4 bases, 9 bases remained unmatched. The CDR3 has 17 amino acids. The CDR3 region has the DNA TGTGCCAGCAGTGGGACAGGGCCCTTCAGAGGGGCCAACGTCCTGACTTTC. It yields the protein CASSGTGPFRGANVLTF.

This clone has more than one count but fewer than ten. This sequence joins TRBV21-1 and TRBJ1-1; whether TRBD1, the table's D call, matches the DNA was not checked. TRBV21-1 is a listed pseudogene. The CDR3 is made up of 13 amino acids. CDR3 amino acids: CASSKGQNTEAFF. CDR3 nucleotide sequence: TGTGCCAGCAGCAAAGGTCAGAACACTGAAGCTTTCTTT.

The CDR3 reads CASSLDLKRETQYF. The CDR3 nucleotides are TGTGCCAGCAGCTTGGACTTAAAGAGGGAGACCCAGTACTTC. The chain is built from TRBV5-4 and TRBJ2-5; no clear D. CDR3 length equals 14 residues. Germline V gene sequence: CDR1 SGHNT, CDR2 YYREEE (reference sequence). V gave up 0 bases and J gave up 5 bases, with 11 bases separating them.

This sequence joins TRBV25-1 and TRBJ1-1; 9 positions agree with TRBD1. The V gene end was trimmed by 1 base and the J gene end by 0 bases; junction bases not matched to a gene: 0. The CDR3 extends over 15 amino acids. Germline assignment: CDR1 MGHDK and CDR2 SYGVNS. For the CDR3, the DNA is TGTGCCAGCAGTGAATGGACAGGGGTGAACACTGAAGCTTTCTTT. It codes for CASSEWTGVNTEAFF.

The V call is TRBV15, the J call TRBJ2-5; the D gene is possibly TRBD2 (6 bases). The CDR3 extends over 14 amino acids. From germline, CDR1 is LNHNV and CDR2 YYDKDF (reference sequence). The CDR3 spells CDPRLREVQETQYF. The CDR3 region has the DNA TGTGACCCACGGTTGAGGGAGGTCCAAGAGACCCAGTACTTC.

The chain joins TRBV6-6 to TRBJ2-4; 16 nucleotides agree with TRBD2. CDR1 MNHNY and CDR2 SVGAGI come from the germline V gene (reference sequence). Losses at the gene ends were 6 bases for V and 9 bases for J; bases not matched to a gene: 5. This CDR3 contains 15 residues. The CDR3 loop is CASRPGLAGGFIQYF. The CDR3 region has the DNA TGTGCCAGCAGACCGGGACTAGCGGGGGGGTTCATTCAGTACTTC.

In the case of this clone: The DNA is left out, because the CDR3 cannot be placed on it with certainty; the CDR3 is given as TCRdb lists it. V usage is TRBV30 and J usage is TRBJ1-3; the tabulated D call, TRBD1, remains unverified against the DNA. Germline-derived CDR1 and CDR2 are GTSNPN and SVGIG (reference sequence). The CDR3 numbers 18 amino acids, ends counted. This CDR3 is CAWSVWGRGTHSGNTVYF.

This sequence joins TRBV6-1 and TRBJ2-5; maybe TRBD2 (7 bases). The V gene lost 0 bases and the J gene lost 11 bases, with 22 bases spanning the gap. This CDR3 has 16 amino acids. CDR1 is MNHNS and CDR2 is SASEGT in the germline V gene. The CDR3 DNA reads TGTGCCAGCAGTGAAGCGGGGGGGCGCGGCCCTCTGGAGCAGTACTTC. Protein sequence: CASSEAGGRGPLEQYF.

The rearrangement joins TRBV25-1 to TRBJ2-3, with 8 bases lining up with TRBD1. Germline values: CDR1 MGHDK, CDR2 SYGVNS. CDR3 length equals 16 residues. Trimming at V came to 8 bases and at J to 1 base, leaving 11 bases not matched to a gene. CDR3 bases: TGTGCCAGCTCGGACAGGGCCCAGATCGGCACAGATACGCAGTATTTT. Amino acids: CASSDRAQIGTDTQYF.

This chain connects TRBV7-9 to TRBJ1-2; D remains ambiguous. Trimming left V 4 bases short and J 2 bases short, with 5 bases between. Looked up from germline, CDR1 is SEHNR and CDR2 is FQNEAQ (reference sequence). This CDR3 comprises 12 residues. CDR3 residues: CASSSGNYGYTF. CDR3 in DNA: TGTGCCAGCAGCTCCGGGAACTATGGCTACACCTTC. Filled out from reference TRBV7-9 and TRBJ1-2, the complete variable domain reads DTGVSQNPRHKITKRGQNVTFRCDPISEHNRLYWYRQTLGQGPEFLTYFQNEAQLEKSRLLSDRFSAERPKGSFSTLEIQRTEQGDSAMYLCASSSGNYGYTFGSGTRLTVV.

V gene TRBV7-2 combines with J gene TRBJ1-3, with a tentative D call TRBD1 (5 bases). The V gene lost 5 bases and the J gene lost 0 bases, with 8 bases spanning the gap. Germline V gene lookup returns CDR1 SGHTA and CDR2 FQGNSA. There are 14 residues in the CDR3. The CDR3 nucleotides read TGTGCCAGCAGCCGCGACAGCTCTGGAAACACCATATATTTT. Translated: CASSRDSSGNTIYF.

V and J are TRBV5-4 and TRBJ1-1; tentatively, D is TRBD1 (5 bases). The CDR3 extends over 15 amino acids. V was pared by 4 bases and J by 4 bases, with 17 bases between. Germline CDR1 and CDR2: SGHNT and YYREEE (reference sequence). CDR3 DNA sequence: TGTGCCAGCAGCGGCGATACAGGAGCGAGCACTGAAGCTTTCTTT. Amino acid sequence: CASSGDTGASTEAFF.

The table lists this clone with a few counts. The V call is TRBV7-9, the J call TRBJ2-3, with TRBD2 identical over 14 bases. V lost 5 bases to trimming and J lost 1 base; unmatched junction nucleotides: 2. Germline V gene sequence: CDR1 SEHNR, CDR2 FQNEAQ (reference sequence). CDR3 length: 16 amino acids. The CDR3 bases are TGTGCCAGCAGCAGACTAGCGGGAGGGCGCACAGATACGCAGTATTTT. It specifies CASSRLAGGRTDTQYF.

This chain uses TRBV6-5 with TRBJ2-7, with a possible D match to TRBD2 (6 bases). V lost 6 bases, J lost 3 bases, and 9 bases lay in between. Per germline, CDR1 MNHEY and CDR2 SVGAGI. The CDR3 spans 12 residues. The chain's CDR3 is CASRLRDYEQYV. DNA for the CDR3: TGTGCCAGCAGGTTGCGGGACTACGAGCAGTACGTC.

The genes are TRBV27 and TRBJ2-1, with D tentatively TRBD2 (5 bases). V shed 5 bases and J shed 3 bases, with 17 bases lying between them. This CDR3 is 16 amino acids long. Germline V CDR1 and CDR2: MNHEY, SMNVEV (reference sequence). DNA for the CDR3: TGTGCCAGCAGTATTGGAGGCGGCGGTAGCTACAATGAGCAGTTCTTC. It translates to CASSIGGGGSYNEQFF.

This chain connects TRBV10-1 to TRBJ2-3; possible D gene TRBD2, 6 bases. CDR3 length: 14 residues. CDR1 and CDR2 (germline): WNHNN, SYGVQD (reference sequence). V dropped 6 bases and J dropped 2 bases, with 12 bases sitting between them. The CDR3 protein is CASSSGQITDTQYF. CDR3 coding DNA: TGCGCCAGCAGCAGCGGGCAGATCACAGATACGCAGTATTTT.

A note on this clone: At the DNA level, this CDR3 is encoded by other sequences in the same sample as well. The V and J genes are TRBV5-1 and TRBJ2-3; maybe TRBD2 (5 bases). Germline V gene data show CDR1 as SGHRS and CDR2 as YFSETQ. This CDR3 has 15 amino acids. Trimming left V 0 bases short and J 3 bases short, with 11 bases between. The CDR3 protein is CASSLGLAGTDTQYF. The CDR3 region has the DNA TGCGCCAGCAGCTTGGGGCTCGCGGGTACAGATACGCAGTATTTT.

The CDR3 sequence: CASSSVGGAPHYEQYV. In DNA, the CDR3 is TGCGCCAGCAGCTCGGTGGGGGGGGCGCCCCACTACGAGCAGTACGTC. The chain employs TRBV5-1 and TRBJ2-7; tentatively, D is TRBD2 (7 bases). Germline CDR1 is SGHRS and CDR2 is YFSETQ. V lost 3 bases to trimming and J lost 3 bases, with 19 bases between them. The CDR3 extends over 16 amino acids.